The rows below give T cell receptor beta chains drawn from one sample of a study of blood T cell repertoires in COVID-19. Sequenced by immunoSEQ multiplex PCR; TCRdb stores in-frame clones only, minus some. This sample carries some 200,000 clones, 80% of them seen once, and the ten largest clones take 4.5% to 7%. The sequencing input was peripheral blood. The receptors stem from a woman aged 70 to 79 with acute or convalescent COVID-19. CDR3s include the opening cysteine and the closing phenylalanine or tryptophan. D genes are given only for firm matches. A row's size may be missing; if present it is once, few, many or a size class.

v_gene: TRBV5-5; abundance: .; d_gene: .; j_gene: TRBJ1-5; CDR3aa: CASSFDTRLNQPQHF; CDR3nt: TGTGCCAGCAGCTTCGATACCAGGTTGAATCAGCCCCAGCATTTT
v_gene: TRBV4-1; abundance: .; d_gene: .; j_gene: TRBJ2-1; CDR3aa: CASSQDLRVRFF; CDR3nt: TGCGCCAGCAGCCAAGATTTGAGGGTTCGGTTCTTC
v_gene: TRBV27; abundance: many; d_gene: .; j_gene: TRBJ1-3; CDR3aa: CASSLDRTRNTIYF; CDR3nt: TGTGCCAGCAGTTTAGACAGAACTAGAAACACCATATATTTT
v_gene: TRBV6-5; abundance: .; d_gene: .; j_gene: TRBJ1-1; CDR3aa: CAAAAQGMNTEAFF; CDR3nt: TGTGCCGCAGCAGCCCAGGGCATGAACACTGAAGCTTTCTTT
v_gene: TRBV2; abundance: .; d_gene: .; j_gene: TRBJ1-1; CDR3aa: CASSGQLNLEFDTEAFF; CDR3nt: TGTGCCAGCAGTGGACAGTTGAACTTAGAATTCGACACTGAAGCTTTCTTT
v_gene: TRBV7-9; abundance: .; d_gene: TRBD1; j_gene: TRBJ2-1; CDR3aa: CASSSQGAGTGPFF; CDR3nt: TGTGCCAGCAGCTCCCAGGGGGCTGGGACAGGGCCGTTCTTC
v_gene: TRBV5-1; abundance: once; d_gene: TRBD1; j_gene: TRBJ2-1; CDR3aa: CASSSGTGGFRNEQFF; CDR3nt: TGCGCCAGCAGCAGCGGGACAGGGGGCTTTAGAAATGAGCAGTTCTTC
v_gene: TRBV9; abundance: .; d_gene: TRBD2; j_gene: TRBJ2-2; CDR3aa: CASSTRTSVNTGELFF; CDR3nt: TGTGCCAGCAGCACCCGGACTAGCGTAAACACCGGGGAGCTGTTTTTT
v_gene: TRBV27; abundance: .; d_gene: .; j_gene: TRBJ2-3; CDR3aa: CASSFGTFRTDTQYF; CDR3nt: TGTGCCAGCAGTTTCGGGACATTTCGCACAGATACGCAGTATTTT
v_gene: TRBV27; abundance: few; d_gene: TRBD1; j_gene: TRBJ2-7; CDR3aa: CASSLLRGRQGDKQYF; CDR3nt: TGTGCCAGCAGTTTATTACGTGGGAGACAGGGGGATAAGCAGTACTTC
v_gene: TRBV3-1/TRBV3-2; abundance: .; d_gene: .; j_gene: TRBJ2-3; CDR3aa: CASSQDKANTQYF; CDR3nt: TGTGCCAGCAGCCAAGACAAAGCGAATACGCAGTATTTT
v_gene: TRBV21-1; abundance: .; d_gene: .; j_gene: TRBJ1-5; CDR3aa: CASSTHLDSQGNQPQHF; CDR3nt: TGTGCCAGCAGCACTCATCTGGACAGTCAGGGCAATCAGCCCCAGCATTTT
v_gene: TRBV29-1; abundance: .; d_gene: .; j_gene: TRBJ1-1; CDR3aa: CSVTGSDTEAFF; CDR3nt: TGCAGCGTAACAGGGAGTGACACTGAAGCTTTCTTT
v_gene: TRBV4-1; abundance: few; d_gene: .; j_gene: TRBJ2-3; CDR3aa: CASSQDGAAFRDTQYF; CDR3nt: TGCGCCAGCAGCCAAGATGGGGCGGCTTTCAGAGATACGCAGTATTTT
v_gene: TRBV28; abundance: .; d_gene: .; j_gene: TRBJ2-7; CDR3aa: CASSAAGSNEQYF; CDR3nt: TGTGCCAGCAGTGCCGCAGGGTCGAACGAGCAGTATTTC
v_gene: TRBV5-1; abundance: .; d_gene: TRBD2; j_gene: TRBJ2-3; CDR3aa: CASSLGATSGDTQYF; CDR3nt: TGCGCCAGCAGCTTGGGAGCGACTAGCGGAGATACGCAGTATTTT
v_gene: TRBV5-1; abundance: .; d_gene: .; j_gene: TRBJ1-2; CDR3aa: CASSLAPVGMTVDYGYTF; CDR3nt: TGCGCCAGCAGCTTGGCCCCTGTCGGGATGACTGTTGACTATGGCTACACCTTC
v_gene: TRBV2; abundance: .; d_gene: .; j_gene: TRBJ2-2; CDR3aa: CASSVLGAGELFF; CDR3nt: TGTGCCAGCAGTGTTCTAGGGGCCGGGGAGCTGTTTTTT
v_gene: TRBV10-2; abundance: .; d_gene: .; j_gene: TRBJ2-1; CDR3aa: CASSETGRGGEQFF; CDR3nt: TGCGCCAGCAGTGAGACTGGCCGAGGTGGGGAGCAGTTCTTC
v_gene: TRBV29-1; abundance: .; d_gene: .; j_gene: TRBJ1-4; CDR3aa: CSVLQRGEKLFF; CDR3nt: TGCAGCGTTCTTCAGCGGGGTGAAAAACTGTTTTTT
v_gene: TRBV19; abundance: .; d_gene: TRBD1; j_gene: TRBJ1-2; CDR3aa: CASSPQRGQGARGYTF; CDR3nt: TGTGCCAGTAGTCCTCAACGGGGACAGGGGGCTCGGGGCTACACCTTC
v_gene: TRBV5-4; abundance: .; d_gene: TRBD2; j_gene: TRBJ2-1; CDR3aa: CASSLGLAGINEQFF; CDR3nt: TGTGCCAGCAGCTTGGGACTAGCGGGGATCAATGAGCAGTTCTTC
v_gene: TRBV5-1; abundance: .; d_gene: .; j_gene: TRBJ1-1; CDR3aa: CASSFSERTEAFF; CDR3nt: TGCGCCAGCAGCTTCTCGGAGAGGACTGAAGCTTTCTTT
v_gene: TRBV4-1; abundance: few; d_gene: .; j_gene: TRBJ1-5; CDR3aa: CASSQENWGVRGNQPQHF; CDR3nt: TGCGCCAGCAGCCAAGAAAATTGGGGGGTTCGAGGCAATCAGCCCCAGCATTTT
v_gene: TRBV6-5; abundance: few; d_gene: TRBD1; j_gene: TRBJ1-1; CDR3aa: CASRGQGAGDTEAFF; CDR3nt: TGTGCCAGCAGGGGACAGGGGGCAGGAGACACTGAAGCTTTCTTT
v_gene: TRBV15; abundance: once; d_gene: .; j_gene: TRBJ2-2; CDR3aa: CATSRDAGRANTGELFF; CDR3nt: TGTGCCACCAGCAGAGATGCGGGCAGAGCGAACACCGGGGAGCTGTTTTTT
v_gene: TRBV7-3; abundance: .; d_gene: TRBD2; j_gene: TRBJ2-5; CDR3aa: CASSPGSGGETQYF; CDR3nt: TGTGCCAGCAGCCCGGGGAGCGGGGGGGAGACCCAGTACTTC
v_gene: TRBV20-1; abundance: .; d_gene: .; j_gene: TRBJ1-2; CDR3aa: CSASSRQTLRYGYTF; CDR3nt: TGCAGTGCTAGTAGTAGGCAGACTTTACGTTATGGCTACACCTTC
v_gene: TRBV5-1; abundance: .; d_gene: TRBD2; j_gene: TRBJ2-7; CDR3aa: CASSLRASGTYEQYF; CDR3nt: TGCGCCAGCAGCTTACGGGCTAGCGGTACCTACGAGCAGTACTTC
v_gene: TRBV18; abundance: .; d_gene: .; j_gene: TRBJ2-1; CDR3aa: CASSPGAGSNEQFF; CDR3nt: TGTGCCAGCTCACCCGGGGCGGGAAGTAATGAGCAGTTCTTC
v_gene: TRBV2; abundance: .; d_gene: .; j_gene: TRBJ2-7; CDR3aa: CASKEGREQYF; CDR3nt: TGTGCCAGCAAGGAGGGCCGCGAGCAGTACTTC
v_gene: TRBV9; abundance: .; d_gene: TRBD1; j_gene: TRBJ2-7; CDR3aa: CASSVGPGGSYEQYF; CDR3nt: TGTGCCAGCAGCGTAGGCCCAGGGGGAAGCTACGAGCAGTACTTC
v_gene: TRBV5-1; abundance: .; d_gene: .; j_gene: TRBJ2-1; CDR3aa: CASRGGQTNHNEQFF; CDR3nt: TGCGCCAGCAGGGGCGGACAGACGAACCACAATGAGCAGTTCTTC
v_gene: TRBV20-1; abundance: .; d_gene: TRBD1; j_gene: TRBJ1-6; CDR3aa: CSASRQGASYSPLHF; CDR3nt: TGCAGTGCTAGTAGGCAGGGGGCAAGTTATTCACCCCTCCACTTT
v_gene: TRBV18; abundance: .; d_gene: TRBD1; j_gene: TRBJ1-5; CDR3aa: CASSPSTGEQPQHF; CDR3nt: TGTGCCAGCTCACCTTCAACAGGGGAGCAGCCCCAGCATTTT
v_gene: TRBV5-1; abundance: .; d_gene: .; j_gene: TRBJ1-1; CDR3aa: CASSFSAGTEAFF; CDR3nt: TGCGCCAGCAGCTTCTCAGCGGGCACTGAAGCTTTCTTT
v_gene: TRBV6-6; abundance: .; d_gene: TRBD2; j_gene: TRBJ2-3; CDR3aa: CASSPSGSLRDTQYF; CDR3nt: TGTGCCAGCAGCCCCAGCGGGAGTCTCCGGGATACGCAGTATTTT
v_gene: TRBV5-5; abundance: .; d_gene: TRBD1; j_gene: TRBJ1-5; CDR3aa: CASSTTGASNQPQHF; CDR3nt: TGTGCCAGCAGCACGACAGGGGCTAGCAATCAGCCCCAGCATTTT